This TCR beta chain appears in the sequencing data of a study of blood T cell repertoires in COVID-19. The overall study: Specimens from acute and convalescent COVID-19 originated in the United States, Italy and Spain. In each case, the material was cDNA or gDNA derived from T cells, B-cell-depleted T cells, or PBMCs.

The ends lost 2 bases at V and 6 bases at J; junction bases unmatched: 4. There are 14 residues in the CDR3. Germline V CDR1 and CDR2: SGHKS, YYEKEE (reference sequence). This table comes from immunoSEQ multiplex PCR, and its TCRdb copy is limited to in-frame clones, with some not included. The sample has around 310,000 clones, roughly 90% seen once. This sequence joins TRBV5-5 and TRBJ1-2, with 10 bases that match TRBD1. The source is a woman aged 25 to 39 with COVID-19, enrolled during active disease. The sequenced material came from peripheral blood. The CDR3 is CASSLDRGQNGYTF. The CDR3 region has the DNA TGTGCCAGCAGCTTAGACAGGGGGCAGAATGGCTACACCTTC.